Reported below is one TCR beta chain. V was pared by 0 bases and J by 0 bases, with 6 bases of the junction left unmatched. This CDR3 has 17 residues. Germline assignment: CDR1 MNHNS and CDR2 SASEGT. The data are from a study of blood T cell repertoires in COVID-19. Study in general: Donors in the United States, Italy and Spain gave samples during acute or convalescent COVID-19.

A COVID-19 case had been met by exposed participants during the 2 weeks before study entry. Clones were read by immunoSEQ multiplex PCR, and TCRdb kept only the in-frame ones, dropping some. Of under 400,000 clones in the sample, 85% to 90% were seen once. The rearrangement links TRBV6-1 to TRBJ2-7; 9 bases are a match to TRBD2. This clonotype was obtained from a woman in her 30s who had been exposed to COVID-19. Material: PBMCs or T cells enriched from blood (not recorded which). The CDR3 is CASSEAPSGISSYEQYF. CDR3 DNA: TGTGCCAGCAGTGAAGCCCCTAGCGGGATAAGCTCCTACGAGCAGTACTTC.